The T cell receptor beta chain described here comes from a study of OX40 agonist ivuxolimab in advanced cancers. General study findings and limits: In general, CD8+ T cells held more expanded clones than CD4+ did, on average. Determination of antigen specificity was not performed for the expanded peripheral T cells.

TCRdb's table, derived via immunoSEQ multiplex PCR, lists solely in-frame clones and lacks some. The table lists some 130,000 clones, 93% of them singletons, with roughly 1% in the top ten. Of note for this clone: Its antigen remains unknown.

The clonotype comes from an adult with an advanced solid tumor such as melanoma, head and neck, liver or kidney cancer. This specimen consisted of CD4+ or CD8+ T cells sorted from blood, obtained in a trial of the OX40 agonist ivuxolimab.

DNA for the CDR3: TGTGCCAGCAGCTGGGCGGATCGAACGTCCTACGAGCAGTACTTC. Protein: CASSWADRTSYEQYF. The chain uses TRBV5-8 and TRBJ2-7, with D hard to call. This CDR3 spans 15 amino acids. Trimming cost V 3 bases and J 1 base, with 14 bases left between them. Germline-derived CDR1 and CDR2 are SGHTS and YDEGEE.